This entry is about one T cell receptor (beta chain). The source of the sample is a study of shared T cell receptors in the human thymus. Repertoires were generated with immunoSEQ multiplex PCR, while TCRdb's copy carries only in-frame clones and drops some. Of 700,000 or so clones in the sample, roughly 85% were seen once. Germline loops: CDR1 SGHTA, CDR2 FQGNSA. The CDR3 has 16 amino acids. Trimming at V came to 5 bases and at J to 2 bases, leaving 12 bases not matched to a gene. The same data also contributed to another study, on human thymus T cells. That paper states: From resections taken during corrective heart surgery, the thymus tissue was obtained. Gene usage for V and J segments appeared biased in thymic and blood repertoires.

The sample consisted of thymocytes. The chain uses TRBV7-2 and TRBJ2-7; 7 bases align to TRBD1. This TCR came from a girl under three years old with a congenital heart defect. CDR3 nucleotides: TGTGCCAGCAGCCCCATCCTCCGGGACAGTCCCTACGAGCAGTACTTC. Protein sequence: CASSPILRDSPYEQYF.